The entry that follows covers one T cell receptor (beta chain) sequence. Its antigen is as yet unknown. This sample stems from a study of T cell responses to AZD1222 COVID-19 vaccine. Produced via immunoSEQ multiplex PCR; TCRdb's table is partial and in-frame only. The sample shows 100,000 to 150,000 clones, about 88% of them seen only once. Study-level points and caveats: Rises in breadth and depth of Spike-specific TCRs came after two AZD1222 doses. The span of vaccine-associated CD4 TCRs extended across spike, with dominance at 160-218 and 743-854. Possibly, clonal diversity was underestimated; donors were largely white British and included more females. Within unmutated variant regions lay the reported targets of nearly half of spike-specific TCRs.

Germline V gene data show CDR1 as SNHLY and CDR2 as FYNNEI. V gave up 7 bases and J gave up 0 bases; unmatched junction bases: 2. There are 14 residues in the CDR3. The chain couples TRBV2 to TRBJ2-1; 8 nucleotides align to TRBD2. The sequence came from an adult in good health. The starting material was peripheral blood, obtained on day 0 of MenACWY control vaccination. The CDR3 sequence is CASTGTSSYNEQFF. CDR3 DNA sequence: TGTGCCAGCACTGGGACTAGCTCCTACAATGAGCAGTTCTTC.